Listed below are T cell receptor beta chains from one sample, sequenced in a study of blood T cell repertoires in COVID-19. TCRdb's table, derived via immunoSEQ multiplex PCR, lists solely in-frame clones and lacks some. The table has some 160,000 clones, more than 75% seen once. The sample comprised peripheral blood. The receptors here all came from a man aged 55 to 70 with acute or convalescent COVID-19. Both conserved end residues are part of each CDR3.

CDR3 protein | V gene | CDR3 length | J gene
CARSFKERGGGTEAFF | TRBV5-3 | 16 | TRBJ1-1
CASSLGEAGWADTQYF | TRBV5-6 | 16 | TRBJ2-3
CASSLGGGGNQPQHF | TRBV7-9 | 15 | TRBJ1-5
CAWMLGGTGANVLTF | TRBV30 | 15 | TRBJ2-6
CASSLRGGDNQPQHF | TRBV5-1 | 15 | TRBJ1-5
CASKGGGGSWGHYNEQFF | TRBV19 | 18 | TRBJ2-1
CASSPGLAGEQYF | TRBV12-3/TRBV12-4 | 13 | TRBJ2-7
CASSLRGGPGNTIYF | TRBV11-3 | 15 | TRBJ1-3
CASSPLAGQGAADTQYF | TRBV7-8 | 17 | TRBJ2-3
CASSIGGHGYTF | TRBV19 | 12 | TRBJ1-2
CASSGQGANYEQYF | TRBV2 | 14 | TRBJ2-7
CASSVQLAGEQFF | TRBV9 | 13 | TRBJ2-1
CASSPPAGLRGANVLTF | TRBV19 | 17 | TRBJ2-6
CASSLSGRGADTQYF | TRBV28 | 15 | TRBJ2-3
CASSPQGARTDTQYF | TRBV18 | 15 | TRBJ2-3
CASSFRGSNEKLFF | TRBV5-8 | 14 | TRBJ1-4
CASSSPGGGVHETQYF | TRBV27 | 16 | TRBJ2-5
CASSPRTGHEQYF | TRBV27 | 13 | TRBJ2-7
CASSQVQRGIQETQYF | TRBV3-1/TRBV3-2 | 16 | TRBJ2-5
CASSYSGSTNTGELFF | TRBV7-9 | 16 | TRBJ2-2
CASSPPGLAGGSDTQYF | TRBV18 | 17 | TRBJ2-3
CASSNTGLSNEQFF | TRBV28 | 14 | TRBJ2-1
CAISDPAGTRKNNEQFF | TRBV10-3 | 17 | TRBJ2-1
CASSLAGRQKYF | TRBV11-2 | 12 | TRBJ2-7
CASSWTGDASFF | TRBV6-6 | 12 | TRBJ1-1
CAISEGLAGTDTQYF | TRBV10-3 | 15 | TRBJ2-3
CAWSSLGASGNEQFF | TRBV30 | 15 | TRBJ2-1
CATSDFNTGIRNEQFF | TRBV24-1 | 16 | TRBJ2-1
CAWSGLAQETQYF | TRBV30 | 13 | TRBJ2-5
CASSLAIGREETQYF | TRBV7-9 | 15 | TRBJ2-5
CSALTSGSYEQYF | TRBV29-1 | 13 | TRBJ2-7
CATSDGGDSLNTEAFF | TRBV24-1 | 16 | TRBJ1-1
CASSPRQGARGNTIYF | TRBV27 | 16 | TRBJ1-3
CASSRRGGSNEQYF | TRBV13 | 14 | TRBJ2-7
CASSQESSGRGETQYF | TRBV4-2 | 16 | TRBJ2-5
CASSAGTDYEQYF | TRBV18 | 13 | TRBJ2-7
CASSLRDAKQETQYF | TRBV5-1 | 15 | TRBJ2-5
CAISALDMVNTEAFF | TRBV10-3 | 15 | TRBJ1-1
CASSQGTSGRGNEQFF | TRBV3-1/TRBV3-2 | 16 | TRBJ2-1
CASSLDPGRLAGEQFF | TRBV11-2 | 16 | TRBJ2-1
CASSPGTGPGANVLTF | TRBV19 | 16 | TRBJ2-6
CASQDREETQYF | TRBV18 | 12 | TRBJ2-5
CASSLTGTSGTDEQFF | TRBV5-1 | 16 | TRBJ2-1
CASSLGRQGAAFF | TRBV28 | 13 | TRBJ1-1
CASSGGILGNTIYF | TRBV5-1 | 14 | TRBJ1-3
CASSAPGGLGTDTQYF | TRBV13 | 16 | TRBJ2-3
CASSEETVWTEAFF | TRBV7-9 | 14 | TRBJ1-1